This T cell receptor (beta chain) was sequenced during a study of T-cell reconstitution after alpha-beta-depleted transplantation in children. Study results and caveats: One year post-transplant, T-cell counts and diversity were largely derived from T cells produced anew.

Trimming took 3 bases from V and 0 from J; bases not matched to a gene: 2. The V gene's germline CDR1 is SGDLS and CDR2 YYNGEE. There are 17 residues in the CDR3. It was with unique molecular identifiers that the TCRbeta library was prepared. From the PCR reads, TCRdb called clonotypes with MiXCR, one entry per CDR3 protein. The profile shows about 870,000 distinct CDR3 sequences, roughly 15% of them singletons. This clonotype was seen a few times. Antigen: not known. V usage is TRBV9 and J usage is TRBJ2-1, with 14 bases identical to TRBD2. This TCR was recovered from a male patient younger than 18 who had a stem cell transplant for acute lymphoblastic leukemia, so the T cells may come from the graft donor. Sequenced material: PBMCs, mostly from graft donor cells, taken 360 days after TCRalphabeta/CD19-depleted stem cell transplant. CDR3 in amino acids: CASSEGTSGSSYNEQFF. CDR3 DNA sequence: TGTGCCAGCAGCGAGGGGACTAGCGGGAGCTCCTACAATGAGCAGTTCTTC.